This entry is about one T cell receptor beta chain. Trimming shortened V by 7 bases and J by 7 bases, and 20 bases separated the two germline ends. This CDR3 is built from 14 residues. CDR1 MNHNS and CDR2 SASEGT come from the germline V gene. The data stem from a study of shared clonotypes between healthy human individuals. About the study: CD4 naive and memory got three plates each, CD8 naive two, CD8 memory one.

Sequenced by immunoSEQ multiplex PCR; TCRdb stores in-frame clones only, minus some. The sample records about 2.4 million clones, around 90% being singletons. Caucasian adults living in Nashville, Tennessee, provided all samples. The chain has TRBV6-1 and TRBJ2-7; either TRBD1 or TRBD2 may supply D (6 bases each). This receptor was obtained from a young man in good health. Sequencing was performed on naive CD4+ T cells sorted from blood. Subset noted: CD45RA+ positively selected. CDR3 DNA sequence: TGTGCCAGCACCCGGCCCGGGGGCGATCAGGAGCAGTACTTC. Its translation: CASTRPGGDQEQYF.